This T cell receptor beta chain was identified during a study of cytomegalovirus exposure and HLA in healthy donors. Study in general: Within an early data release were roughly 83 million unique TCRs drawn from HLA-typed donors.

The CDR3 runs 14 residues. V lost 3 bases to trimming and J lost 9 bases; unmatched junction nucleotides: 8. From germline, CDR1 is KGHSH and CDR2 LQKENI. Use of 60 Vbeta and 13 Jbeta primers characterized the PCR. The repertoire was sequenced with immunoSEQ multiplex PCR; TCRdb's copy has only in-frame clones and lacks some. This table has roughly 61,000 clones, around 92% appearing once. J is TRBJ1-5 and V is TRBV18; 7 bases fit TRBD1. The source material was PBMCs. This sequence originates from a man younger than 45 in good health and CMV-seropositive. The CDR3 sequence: CASSPRQGVSPQHF. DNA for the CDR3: TGTGCCAGCTCACCGAGACAGGGAGTTTCGCCCCAGCATTTT.